This T cell receptor beta chain was sequenced for a study of blood T cell repertoires in COVID-19. Study context: Sites across the United States, Italy and Spain contributed samples from acute and convalescent COVID-19. Nucleic acid was either cDNA or gDNA, and it came from T cells, B-cell-depleted T cells, or PBMCs.

Data came from immunoSEQ multiplex PCR; TCRdb stores just in-frame clones and leaves some out. The repertoire includes around 200,000 clones, about 86% of them detected once, and approximately 4% sits in the top ten. Trimming pared 5 bases from V and 10 bases from J, leaving 18 bases between. Germline CDR1 is SNHLY and CDR2 is FYNNEI. The CDR3 is 15 amino acids. The clonotype was recovered from a woman in her thirties who had been exposed to COVID-19. The sequencing input was PBMCs or T cells enriched from blood (not recorded which). V usage is TRBV2 and J usage is TRBJ1-6; D remains ambiguous. The CDR3 sequence is CASSRRDPITSPLHF. The CDR3 DNA is TGTGCCAGCAGTCGGAGGGATCCGATTACCTCACCCCTCCACTTT.